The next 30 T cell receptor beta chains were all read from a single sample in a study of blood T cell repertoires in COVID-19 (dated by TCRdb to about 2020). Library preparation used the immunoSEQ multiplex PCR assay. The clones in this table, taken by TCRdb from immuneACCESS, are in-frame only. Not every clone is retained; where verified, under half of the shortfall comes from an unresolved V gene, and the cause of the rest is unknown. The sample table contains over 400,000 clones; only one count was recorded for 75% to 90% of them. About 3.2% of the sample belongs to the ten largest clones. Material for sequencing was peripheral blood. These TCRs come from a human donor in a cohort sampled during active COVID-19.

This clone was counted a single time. The chain's CDR3 is CASSPGPYGYTF. The CDR3 DNA sequence: TGTGCCAGCAGTCCGGGTCCCTATGGCTACACCTTC. The V call is TRBV6-6, the J call TRBJ1-2; D unclear. Germline assignment: CDR1 MNHNY and CDR2 SVGAGI (reference sequence). The CDR3 is 12 residues long. Trimming stripped 5 bases from V and 4 bases from J, with 8 bases between.

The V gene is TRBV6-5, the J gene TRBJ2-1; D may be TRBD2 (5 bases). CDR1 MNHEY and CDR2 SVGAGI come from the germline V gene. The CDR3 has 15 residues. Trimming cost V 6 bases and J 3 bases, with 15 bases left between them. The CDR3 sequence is CASSLTRGVYNEQFF. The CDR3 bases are TGTGCCAGCAGCCTAACTCGGGGAGTCTACAATGAGCAGTTCTTC.

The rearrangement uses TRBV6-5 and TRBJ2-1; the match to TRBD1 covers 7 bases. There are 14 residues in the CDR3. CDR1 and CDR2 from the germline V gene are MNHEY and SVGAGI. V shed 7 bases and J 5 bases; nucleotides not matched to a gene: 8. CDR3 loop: CASIRDSPNNEQFF. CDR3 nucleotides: TGTGCCAGCATACGGGACAGTCCGAACAATGAGCAGTTCTTC.

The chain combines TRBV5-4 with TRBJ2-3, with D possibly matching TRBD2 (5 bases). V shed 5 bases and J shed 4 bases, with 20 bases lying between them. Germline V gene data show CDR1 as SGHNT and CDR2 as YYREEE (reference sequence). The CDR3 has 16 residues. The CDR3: CASSSRKRPEADTQYF. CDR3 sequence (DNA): TGTGCCAGCAGTTCTCGAAAGCGCCCGGAGGCAGATACGCAGTATTTT.

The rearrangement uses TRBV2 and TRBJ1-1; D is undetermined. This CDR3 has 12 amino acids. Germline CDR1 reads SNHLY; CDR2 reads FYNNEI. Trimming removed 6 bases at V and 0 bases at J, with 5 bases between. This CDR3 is CASRGMNTEAFF. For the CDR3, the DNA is TGTGCCAGCAGGGGCATGAACACTGAAGCTTTCTTT. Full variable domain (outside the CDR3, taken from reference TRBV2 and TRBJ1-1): EPEVTQTPSHQVTQMGQEVILRCVPISNHLYFYWYRQILGQKVEFLVSFYNNEISEKSEIFDDQFSVERPDGSNFTLKIRSTKLEDSAMYFCASRGMNTEAFFGQGTRLTVV.

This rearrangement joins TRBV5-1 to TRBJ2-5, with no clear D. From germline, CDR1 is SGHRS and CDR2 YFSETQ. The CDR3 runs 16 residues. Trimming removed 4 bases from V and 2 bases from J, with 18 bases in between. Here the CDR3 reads CASSVGFGGQQETQYF. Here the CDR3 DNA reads TGCGCCAGCAGCGTTGGGTTCGGCGGCCAGCAAGAGACCCAGTACTTC.

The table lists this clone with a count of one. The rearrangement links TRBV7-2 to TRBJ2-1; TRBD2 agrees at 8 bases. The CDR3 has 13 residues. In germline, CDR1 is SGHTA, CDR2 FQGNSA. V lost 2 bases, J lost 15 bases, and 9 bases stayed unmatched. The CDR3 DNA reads TGTGCCAGCAGCTTATCCCCCACGGGGGGGTGGTTCTTC. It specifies CASSLSPTGGWFF.

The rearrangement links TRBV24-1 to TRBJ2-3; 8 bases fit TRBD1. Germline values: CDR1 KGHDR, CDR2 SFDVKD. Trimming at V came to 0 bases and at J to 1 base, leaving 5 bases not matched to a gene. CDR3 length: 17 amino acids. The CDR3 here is CATSDLQGASGTDTQYF. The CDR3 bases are TGTGCCACCAGTGATTTGCAGGGGGCTAGCGGCACAGATACGCAGTATTTT.

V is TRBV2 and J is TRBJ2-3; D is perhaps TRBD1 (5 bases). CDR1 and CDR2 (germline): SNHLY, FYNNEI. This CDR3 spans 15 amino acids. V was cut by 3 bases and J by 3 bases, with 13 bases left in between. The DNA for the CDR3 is TGTGCCAGCAGTGACAGGGAACTTAGAACAGATACGCAGTATTTT. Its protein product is CASSDRELRTDTQYF.

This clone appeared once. The CDR3 DNA reads TGTGCCAGCAGGAGGGACAGGGTTGATTCACCCCTCCACTTT. As protein: CASRRDRVDSPLHF. The chain has TRBV6-5 and TRBJ1-6, with 9 bases that match TRBD1. The germline V gene has CDR1 MNHEY and CDR2 SVGAGI. The ends lost 6 bases at V and 8 bases at J; junction bases unmatched: 5. The CDR3 length is 14 residues.

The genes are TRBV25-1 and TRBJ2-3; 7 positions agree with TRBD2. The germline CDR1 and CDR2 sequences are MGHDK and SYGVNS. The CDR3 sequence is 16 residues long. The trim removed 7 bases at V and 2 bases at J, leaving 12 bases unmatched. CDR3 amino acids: CASTSGGSSVTDTQYF. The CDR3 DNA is TGTGCCAGCACCTCGGGCGGGAGTTCCGTCACAGATACGCAGTATTTT. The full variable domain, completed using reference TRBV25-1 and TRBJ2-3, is EADIYQTPRYLVIGTGKKITLECSQTMGHDKMYWYQQDPGMELHLIHYSYGVNSTEKGDLSSESTVSRIRTEHFPLTLESARPSHTSQYLCASTSGGSSVTDTQYFGPGTRLTVL.

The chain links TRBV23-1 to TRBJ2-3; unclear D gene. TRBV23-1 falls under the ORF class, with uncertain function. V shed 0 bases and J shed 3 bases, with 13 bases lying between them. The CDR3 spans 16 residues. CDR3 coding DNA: TGCGCCAGCAGTCAATCCGAAGATAGTCTAACAGATACGCAGTATTTT. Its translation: CASSQSEDSLTDTQYF.

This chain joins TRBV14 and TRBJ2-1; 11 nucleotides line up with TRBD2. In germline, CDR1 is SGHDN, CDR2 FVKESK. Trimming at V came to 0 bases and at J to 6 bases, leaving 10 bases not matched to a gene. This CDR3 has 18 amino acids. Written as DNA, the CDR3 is TGTGCCAGCAGCCAAGACCGTCCCAGGCTAGCGGGAGGCAATGAGCAGTTCTTC. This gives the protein CASSQDRPRLAGGNEQFF.

In nucleotides, the CDR3 is TGTGCCTGGAGTGCACACCAGGGGATCGGGGAGCTGTTTTTT. Protein: CAWSAHQGIGELFF. This chain uses TRBV30 with TRBJ2-2; a possible D gene is TRBD1 (6 bases). Looked up from germline, CDR1 is GTSNPN and CDR2 is SVGIG (reference sequence). V gave up 1 base and J gave up 7 bases, with 13 bases separating them. CDR3 length equals 14 residues.

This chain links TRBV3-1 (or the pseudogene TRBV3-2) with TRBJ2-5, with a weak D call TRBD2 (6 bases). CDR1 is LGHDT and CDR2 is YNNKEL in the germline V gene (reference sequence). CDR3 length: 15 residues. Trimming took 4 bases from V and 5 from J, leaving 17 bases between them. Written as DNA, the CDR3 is TGTGCCAGCAGCCGGACTATCCGGGAAGGGGAGACCCAGTACTTC. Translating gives CASSRTIREGETQYF.

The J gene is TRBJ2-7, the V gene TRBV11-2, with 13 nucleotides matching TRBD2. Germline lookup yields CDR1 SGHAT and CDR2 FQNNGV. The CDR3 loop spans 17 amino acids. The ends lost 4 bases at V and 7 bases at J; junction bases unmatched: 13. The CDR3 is CASSSVRTSGSWGEQYF. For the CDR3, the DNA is TGTGCCAGCAGCTCAGTGAGGACTAGCGGGAGTTGGGGGGAGCAGTACTTC.

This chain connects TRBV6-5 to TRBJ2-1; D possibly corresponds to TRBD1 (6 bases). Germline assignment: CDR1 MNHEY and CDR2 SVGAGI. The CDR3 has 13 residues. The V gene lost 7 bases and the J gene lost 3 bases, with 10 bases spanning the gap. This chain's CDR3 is CASTRTDYNEQFF. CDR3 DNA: TGTGCCAGCACCAGGACAGACTACAATGAGCAGTTCTTC.

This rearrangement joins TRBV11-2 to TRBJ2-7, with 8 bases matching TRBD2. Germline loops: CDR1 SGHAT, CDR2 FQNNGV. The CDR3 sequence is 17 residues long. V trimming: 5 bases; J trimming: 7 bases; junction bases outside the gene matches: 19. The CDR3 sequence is CASSTPRGAAGVGEQYF. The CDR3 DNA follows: TGTGCCAGCAGCACACCTAGAGGCGCAGCGGGAGTGGGTGAGCAGTACTTC.

CDR3 protein: CASSSPTGAKDTQYF. CDR3 DNA: TGTGCCAGCTCATCCCCCACGGGAGCGAAAGATACGCAGTATTTT. V and J are TRBV18 and TRBJ2-3; D is perhaps TRBD2 (6 bases). From germline, CDR1 is KGHSH and CDR2 LQKENI. Trimming removed 5 bases from V and 5 bases from J, with 17 bases in between. The CDR3 contains 15 residues.

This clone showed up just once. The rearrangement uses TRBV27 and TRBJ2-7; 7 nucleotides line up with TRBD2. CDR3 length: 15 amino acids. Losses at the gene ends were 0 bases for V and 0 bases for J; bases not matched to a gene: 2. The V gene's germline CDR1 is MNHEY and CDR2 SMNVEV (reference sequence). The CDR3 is CASSLSRTSSYEQYF. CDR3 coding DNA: TGTGCCAGCAGTTTATCGCGGACTAGCTCCTACGAGCAGTACTTC.

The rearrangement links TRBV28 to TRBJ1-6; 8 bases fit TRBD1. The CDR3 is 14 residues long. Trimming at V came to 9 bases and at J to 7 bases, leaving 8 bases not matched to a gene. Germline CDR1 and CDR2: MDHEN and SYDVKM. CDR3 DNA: TGTGCCAGTCAGACAGGGGTAGAGAATTCACCCCTCCACTTT. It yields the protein CASQTGVENSPLHF.

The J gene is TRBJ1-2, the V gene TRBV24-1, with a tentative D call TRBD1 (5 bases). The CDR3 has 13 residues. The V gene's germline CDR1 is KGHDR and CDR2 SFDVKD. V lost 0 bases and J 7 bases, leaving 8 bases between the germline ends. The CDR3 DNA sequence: TGTGCCACCAGTGATTTGAGGGGAGGTGGCTACACCTTC. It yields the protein CATSDLRGGGYTF.

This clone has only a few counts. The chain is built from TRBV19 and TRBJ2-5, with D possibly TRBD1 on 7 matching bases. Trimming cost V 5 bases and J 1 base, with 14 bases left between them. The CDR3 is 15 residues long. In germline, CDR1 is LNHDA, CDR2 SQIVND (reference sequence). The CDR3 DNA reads TGTGCCAGTAGTCTTAACAGGGGACTCCAAGAGACCCAGTACTTC. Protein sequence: CASSLNRGLQETQYF.

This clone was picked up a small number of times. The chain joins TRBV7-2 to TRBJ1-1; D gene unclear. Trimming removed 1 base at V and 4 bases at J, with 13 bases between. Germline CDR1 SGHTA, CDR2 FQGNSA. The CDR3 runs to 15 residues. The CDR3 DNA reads TGTGCCAGCAGCTTAGGTTCGCTCTCGGGCACTGAAGCTTTCTTT. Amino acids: CASSLGSLSGTEAFF.

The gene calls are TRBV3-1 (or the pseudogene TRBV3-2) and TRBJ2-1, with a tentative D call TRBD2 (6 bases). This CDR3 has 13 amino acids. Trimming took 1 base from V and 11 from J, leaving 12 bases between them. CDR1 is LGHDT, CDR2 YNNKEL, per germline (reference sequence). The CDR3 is CASSQGGGLKQFF. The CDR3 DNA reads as TGTGCCAGCAGCCAAGGAGGAGGGCTAAAGCAGTTCTTC.

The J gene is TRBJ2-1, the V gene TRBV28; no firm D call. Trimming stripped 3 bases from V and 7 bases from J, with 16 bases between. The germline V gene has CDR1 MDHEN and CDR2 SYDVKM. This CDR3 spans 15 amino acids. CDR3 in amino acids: CASSFATFELNEQFF. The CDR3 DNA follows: TGTGCCAGCAGTTTCGCCACCTTTGAGTTGAATGAGCAGTTCTTC.

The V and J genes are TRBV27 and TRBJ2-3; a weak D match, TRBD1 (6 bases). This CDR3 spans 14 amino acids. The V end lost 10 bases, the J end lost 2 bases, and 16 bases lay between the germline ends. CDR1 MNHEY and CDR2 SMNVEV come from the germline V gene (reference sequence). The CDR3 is CATRGSQLTDTQYF. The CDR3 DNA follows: TGTGCCACCAGGGGCTCTCAGCTCACAGATACGCAGTATTTT.

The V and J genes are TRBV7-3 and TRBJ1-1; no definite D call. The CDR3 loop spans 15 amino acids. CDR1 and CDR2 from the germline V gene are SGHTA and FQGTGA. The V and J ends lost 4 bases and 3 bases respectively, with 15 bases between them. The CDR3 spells CASSSQSGIDTEAFF. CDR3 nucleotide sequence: TGTGCCAGCAGCTCCCAATCGGGTATCGACACTGAAGCTTTCTTT.

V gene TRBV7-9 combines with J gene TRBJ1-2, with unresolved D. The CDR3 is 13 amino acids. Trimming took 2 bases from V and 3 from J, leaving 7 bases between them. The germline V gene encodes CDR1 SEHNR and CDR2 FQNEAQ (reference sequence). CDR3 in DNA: TGTGCCAGCAGCTTACAGGATTACTATGGCTACACCTTC. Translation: CASSLQDYYGYTF.

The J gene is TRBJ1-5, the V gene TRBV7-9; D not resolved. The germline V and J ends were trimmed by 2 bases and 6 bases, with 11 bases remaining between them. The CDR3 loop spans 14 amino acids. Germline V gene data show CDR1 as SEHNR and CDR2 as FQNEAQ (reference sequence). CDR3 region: CASSLSGNGQPQHF. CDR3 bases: TGTGCCAGCAGCTTAAGCGGCAATGGTCAGCCCCAGCATTTT.